These 5 T cell receptor beta chains came from one sample sequenced in a study of T cell clusters in autoimmune cytopenias. TRB rearrangements were amplified by touch-down multiplex PCR with mixed TRB-A/B primers. From the multiplex PCR reads, TCRdb lists one entry per CDR3 protein and no DNA. This listing includes approximately 1,500 distinct CDR3 sequences. TRB was amplified from about 270 ng of peripheral blood genomic DNA per sample. Sequences were obtained from peripheral blood. Receptor source: a human donor with an autoimmune cytopenia or autoimmune hepatitis (not recorded which).

The rearrangement links TRBV5-6 to TRBJ2-1. The CDR3 length is 13 residues. The V gene's germline CDR1 is SGHDT and CDR2 YYEEEE. CDR3 sequence: CASSLAAKNEQFF.

In terms of frequency, this clonotype is large. This rearrangement joins TRBV6-5 to TRBJ2-3; checking the TCRdb D call of TRBD1 is not possible without DNA. CDR1 is MNHEY, CDR2 SVGAGI, per germline. This CDR3 has 16 amino acids. CDR3: CASSSTGQGGPDTQYF.

This sequence joins TRBV5-1 and TRBJ1-2; TCRdb lists TRBD1, though no DNA is available to test this call. The CDR3 has 13 residues. Germline loops: CDR1 SGHRS, CDR2 YFSETQ. The CDR3 protein is CASSLSLRDGYTF. The full variable domain, with the rest looked up from reference TRBV5-1 and TRBJ1-2, is KAGVTQTPRYLIKTRGQQVTLSCSPISGHRSVSWYQQTPGQGLQFLFEYFSETQRNKGNFPGRFSGRQFSNSRSEMNVSTLELGDSALYLCASSLSLRDGYTFGSGTRLTVV.

This clonotype is deemed medium-sized by its frequency. The chain recombines TRBV7-6 with TRBJ1-3; checking the TCRdb D call of TRBD1 is not possible without DNA. CDR3 size: 15 residues. Germline assignment: CDR1 SGHVS and CDR2 FNYEAQ. This chain's CDR3 is CASSLGGGPGNTIYF.

This chain connects TRBV12-3 or TRBV12-4 to TRBJ2-5; the D call from TCRdb, TRBD2, cannot be confirmed without DNA. This CDR3 contains 17 residues. The CDR3 spells CASSLSRGSGAYSTQYF.